This T cell receptor (beta chain) was obtained from a study of PD-1 blockade in classical Hodgkin lymphoma. Sequencing was performed with immunoSEQ multiplex PCR; in TCRdb, only in-frame clones are kept and a portion is missing. The profile shows around 13,000 clones, roughly 82% of them singletons. Relapses following autologous stem cell transplantation were seen in all patients, with brentuximab vedotin exposure varying. The germline gives CDR1 KGHSH, CDR2 LQKENI. Trimming pared 3 bases from V and 3 bases from J, leaving 12 bases between. This CDR3 spans 15 amino acids. This sequence originates from a human donor with classical Hodgkin lymphoma. The chain combines TRBV18 with TRBJ2-1; maybe TRBD2 (5 bases). The specimen was peripheral blood mononuclear cells (PBMCs), collected at baseline. The DNA for the CDR3 is TGTGCCAGCTCACCCCAGGACTCCTACTACAATGAGCAGTTCTTC. Translating gives CASSPQDSYYNEQFF.